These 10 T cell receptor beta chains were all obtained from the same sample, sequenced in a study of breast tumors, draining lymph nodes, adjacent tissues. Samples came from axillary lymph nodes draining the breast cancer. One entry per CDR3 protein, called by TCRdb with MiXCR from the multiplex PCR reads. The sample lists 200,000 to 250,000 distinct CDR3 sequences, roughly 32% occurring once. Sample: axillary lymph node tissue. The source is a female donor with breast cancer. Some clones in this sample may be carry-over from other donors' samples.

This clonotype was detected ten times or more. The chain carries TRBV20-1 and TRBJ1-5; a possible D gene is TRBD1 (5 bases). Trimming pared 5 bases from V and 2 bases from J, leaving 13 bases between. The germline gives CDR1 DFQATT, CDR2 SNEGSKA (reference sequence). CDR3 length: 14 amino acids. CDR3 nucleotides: TGCAGTGCTCTTCGGGACGCCCGCAATCAGCCCCAGCATTTT. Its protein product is CSALRDARNQPQHF.

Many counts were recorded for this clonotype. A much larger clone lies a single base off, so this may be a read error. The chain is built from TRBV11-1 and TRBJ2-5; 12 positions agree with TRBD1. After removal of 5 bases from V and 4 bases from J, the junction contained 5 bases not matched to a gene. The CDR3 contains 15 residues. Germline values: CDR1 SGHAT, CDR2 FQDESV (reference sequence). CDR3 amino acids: CASSGTGGSRETQYF. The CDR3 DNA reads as TGTGCCAGCAGCGGGACAGGGGGCTCACGAGAGACCCAGTACTTC.

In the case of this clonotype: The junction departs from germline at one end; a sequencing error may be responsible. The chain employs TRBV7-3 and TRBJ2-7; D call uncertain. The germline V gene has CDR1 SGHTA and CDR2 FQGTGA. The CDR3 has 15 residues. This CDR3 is CASSPGSGASYEQYF. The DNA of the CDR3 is TGTGCCAGCAGCCCCGGCTCCGGAGCCTCCTACGAGCAGTACTTT.

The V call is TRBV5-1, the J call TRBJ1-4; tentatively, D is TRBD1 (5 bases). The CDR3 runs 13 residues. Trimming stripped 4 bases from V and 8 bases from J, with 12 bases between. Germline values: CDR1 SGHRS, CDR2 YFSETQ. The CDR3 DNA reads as TGCGCCAGCAGCGCGGACATGTCCGAAAAACTGTTTTTT. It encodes CASSADMSEKLFF.

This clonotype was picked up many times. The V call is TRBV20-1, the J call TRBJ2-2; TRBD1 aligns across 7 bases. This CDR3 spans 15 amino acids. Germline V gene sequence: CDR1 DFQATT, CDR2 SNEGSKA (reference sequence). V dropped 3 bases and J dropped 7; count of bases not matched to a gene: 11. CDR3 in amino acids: CSASWIGGDGGELFF. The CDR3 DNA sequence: TGCAGTGCTAGTTGGATAGGGGGCGACGGCGGGGAGCTGTTTTTT.

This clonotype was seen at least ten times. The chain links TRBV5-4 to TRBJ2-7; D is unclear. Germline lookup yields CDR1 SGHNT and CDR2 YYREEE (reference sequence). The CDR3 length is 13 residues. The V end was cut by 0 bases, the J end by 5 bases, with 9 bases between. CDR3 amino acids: CASSLELSHEQYF. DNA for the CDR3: TGTGCCAGCAGCTTGGAGCTCTCTCACGAGCAGTACTTC.

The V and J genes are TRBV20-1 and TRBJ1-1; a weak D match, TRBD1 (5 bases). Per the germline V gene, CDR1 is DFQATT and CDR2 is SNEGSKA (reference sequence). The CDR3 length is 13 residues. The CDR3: CSLIGGVTTEAFF. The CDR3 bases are TGCAGCTTAATCGGGGGGGTTACCACTGAAGCTTTCTTT.

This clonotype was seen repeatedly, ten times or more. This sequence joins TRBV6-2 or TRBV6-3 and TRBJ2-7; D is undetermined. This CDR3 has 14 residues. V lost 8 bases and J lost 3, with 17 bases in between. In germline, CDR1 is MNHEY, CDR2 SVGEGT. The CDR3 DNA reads TGTGCCAGCCTAAGGAAGGGTTTAAGCTACGAGCAGTACTTC. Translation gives CASLRKGLSYEQYF.

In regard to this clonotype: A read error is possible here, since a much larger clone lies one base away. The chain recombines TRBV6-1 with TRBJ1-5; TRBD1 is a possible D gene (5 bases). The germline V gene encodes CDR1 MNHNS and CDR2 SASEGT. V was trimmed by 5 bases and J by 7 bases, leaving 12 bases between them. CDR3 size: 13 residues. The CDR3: CASSQMGGQPQHF. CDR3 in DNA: TGTGCCAGCAGTCAAATGGGGGGACAGCCCCAGCATTTT.

This CDR3 reads CASSLGGVHSNQPQHF. The CDR3, as DNA: TGTGCCAGCAGTTTAGGGGGGGTCCATAGCAATCAGCCCCAGCATTTT. This sequence joins TRBV28 and TRBJ1-5; maybe TRBD1 (5 bases). V lost 2 bases and J 0 bases, leaving 11 bases between the germline ends. Germline assignment: CDR1 MDHEN and CDR2 SYDVKM. CDR3 size: 16 residues. The variable domain in full, completed from reference TRBV28 and TRBJ1-5, reads DVKVTQSSRYLVKRTGEKVFLECVQDMDHENMFWYRQDPGLGLRLIYFSYDVKMKEKGDIPEGYSVSREKKERFSLILESASTNQTSMYLCASSLGGVHSNQPQHFGDGTRLSIL.